This TCR beta chain was recorded in a study of PD-L1 blockade in urothelial cancer. Overall study context: Blood drawn 3 weeks (second dose) and 6 weeks after treatment start was analyzed. General study results and limits: The study found that durable-benefit patients expanded tumor-associated blood clones more at 3 weeks.

A word on this clone: Its target is unknown.

Sequencing used immunoSEQ multiplex PCR; TCRdb keeps in-frame clones, though not all of them. There are 30,000 to 35,000 clones in the sample; roughly 84% occur only once, and 15% to 18% lies in the top ten. V lost 1 base to trimming and J lost 5 bases, with 11 bases between them. Germline V gives CDR1 SGHAT, CDR2 FQNNGV. The CDR3 consists of 14 residues. Time point reported: pretreatment peripheral blood. The material was PBMCs, obtained around atezolizumab (anti-PD-L1) treatment. The chain links TRBV11-2 to TRBJ1-1; D is unclear. This receptor was obtained from a man between 60 and 75 years old with urothelial cancer. CDR3: CASSLVRGFTEAFF. The CDR3 DNA reads TGTGCCAGCAGCTTAGTGCGGGGATTTACTGAAGCTTTCTTT.